The clone carrying this TCR beta chain was picked up a small number of times. Antigen specificity is unknown. The data are from a study of blood T cells in healthy people across ages. The CDR3 extends over 14 amino acids. Germline loops: CDR1 LGHNA, CDR2 YSLEER. Donors gave roughly 10 milliliters of peripheral blood apiece. Study-wide findings and caveats: Possibly confounding the expanded clonotype changes was the fact that donor CMV status was unknown. Versus aged donors, long-lived donors had higher diversity and more naive CD4+ cells.

A second PCR, run for roughly 7 to 11 cycles, used a sample-barcoded 5' primer plus a J-beta primer mix. TCRdb used MiXCR to reprocess the 5' RACE reads, holding one entry per CDR3 protein. The sample yields 1.5 million to 1.8 million distinct CDR3 sequences, approximately 42% seen once. The source material was blood. The rearrangement uses TRBV4-3 and TRBJ2-7, with D perhaps matching TRBD2 (5 bases). The DNA matches TRBJ2-5 better at its end, which makes the J call doubtful. The receptor comes from a woman aged 18-29 years in good health. CDR3 protein: CASSLDSVQKTQYF. The CDR3 DNA sequence: TGCGCCAGCAGCTTGGACTCGGTTCAGAAGACCCAGTACTTC.